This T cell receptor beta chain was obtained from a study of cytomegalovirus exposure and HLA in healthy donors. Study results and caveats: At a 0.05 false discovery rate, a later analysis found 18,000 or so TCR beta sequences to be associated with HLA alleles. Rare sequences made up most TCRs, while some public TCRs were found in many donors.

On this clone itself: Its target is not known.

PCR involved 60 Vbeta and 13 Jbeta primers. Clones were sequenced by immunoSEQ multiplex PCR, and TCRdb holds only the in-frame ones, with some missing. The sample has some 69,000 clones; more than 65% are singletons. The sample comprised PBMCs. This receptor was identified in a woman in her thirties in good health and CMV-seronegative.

Written as DNA, the CDR3 is TGTGCCAGCAGCTTGATACAGGGGAGCACAGATACGCAGTATTTT. It specifies CASSLIQGSTDTQYF. The genes are TRBV5-6 and TRBJ2-3; 7 bases are shared with TRBD1. Germline V gene lookup returns CDR1 SGHDT and CDR2 YYEEEE. Trimming removed 1 base from V and 0 bases from J; junction bases left unmatched: 2. There are 15 residues in the CDR3. The full variable domain, rest sourced from reference TRBV5-6 and TRBJ2-3, is DAGVTQSPTHLIKTRGQQVTLRCSPKSGHDTVSWYQQALGQGPQFIFQYYEEEERQRGNFPDRFSGHQFPNYSSELNVNALLLGDSALYLCASSLIQGSTDTQYFGPGTRLTVL.